The clone carrying this T cell receptor (beta chain) was observed a single time. V lost 1 base to trimming and J lost 3 bases, with 7 bases between them. This CDR3 is built from 13 residues. Germline V gene data show CDR1 as SGHNT and CDR2 as YYREEE (reference sequence). This entry belongs to a study of technical replicates of blood from a handful of donors. The assay was immunoSEQ multiplex PCR, and TCRdb's table has in-frame clones only and misses some. This sample has some 71,000 clones, with around 97% found just once. The sequenced sample was T cells isolated from PBMCs. The chain couples TRBV5-4 to TRBJ2-5, with D perhaps TRBD1 (5 bases). The receptor was derived from a human donor in good health. The CDR3 spells CASSLQGKETQYF. CDR3 bases: TGTGCCAGCAGCTTGCAGGGAAAAGAGACCCAGTACTTC.